Sequencing of this T cell receptor (beta chain) was carried out in a study of blood T cell repertoires in COVID-19. About the study: The United States, Italy and Spain supplied acute and convalescent COVID-19 samples. T cells, B-cell-depleted T cells, or PBMCs supplied cDNA or gDNA.

The CDR3 contains 13 residues. Germline-derived CDR1 and CDR2 are MNHNY and SVGAGI (reference sequence). V lost 2 bases and J 2 bases, leaving 7 bases between the germline ends. Source study methods: Reference gene primer amplification in the assay estimated nucleated cell counts. Method: immunoSEQ multiplex PCR; TCRdb's copy keeps in-frame clones and lacks some. The V and J calls and clone size were taken over from that table, and D and trimming were inferred from the DNA. This sample has approximately 110,000 clones, with around 85% found just once. This sequence was found in a human donor in a cohort sampled during active COVID-19. The chain couples TRBV6-6 to TRBJ2-7; D uncertain. The sequenced sample was peripheral blood. CDR3 amino acids: CASSYPETYEQYF. The CDR3 DNA is TGTGCCAGCAGTTACCCAGAAACCTACGAGCAGTACTTC.